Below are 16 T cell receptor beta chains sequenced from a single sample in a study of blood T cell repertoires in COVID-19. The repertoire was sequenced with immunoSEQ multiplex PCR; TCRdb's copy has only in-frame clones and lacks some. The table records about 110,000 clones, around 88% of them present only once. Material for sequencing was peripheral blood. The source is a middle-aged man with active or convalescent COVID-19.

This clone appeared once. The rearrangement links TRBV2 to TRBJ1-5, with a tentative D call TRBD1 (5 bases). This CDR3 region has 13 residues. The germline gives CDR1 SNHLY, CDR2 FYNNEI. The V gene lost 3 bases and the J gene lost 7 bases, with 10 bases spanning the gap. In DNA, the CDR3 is TGTGCCAGCAGTGACAGGGCTCCCCAGCCCCAGCATTTT. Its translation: CASSDRAPQPQHF.

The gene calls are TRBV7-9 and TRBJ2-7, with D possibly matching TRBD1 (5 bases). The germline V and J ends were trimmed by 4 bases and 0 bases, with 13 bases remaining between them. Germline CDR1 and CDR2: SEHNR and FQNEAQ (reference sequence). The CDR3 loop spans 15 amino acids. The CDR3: CASSSRQFYSYEQYF. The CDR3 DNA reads TGTGCCAGCAGCTCGAGACAGTTCTACTCCTACGAGCAGTACTTC.

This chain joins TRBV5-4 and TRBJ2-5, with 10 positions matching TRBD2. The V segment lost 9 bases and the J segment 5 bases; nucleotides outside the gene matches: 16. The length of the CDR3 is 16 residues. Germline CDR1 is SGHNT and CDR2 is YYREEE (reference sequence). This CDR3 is CAISLNLAGGGETQYF. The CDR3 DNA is TGTGCCATCAGTCTGAATTTAGCGGGAGGCGGCGAGACCCAGTACTTC.

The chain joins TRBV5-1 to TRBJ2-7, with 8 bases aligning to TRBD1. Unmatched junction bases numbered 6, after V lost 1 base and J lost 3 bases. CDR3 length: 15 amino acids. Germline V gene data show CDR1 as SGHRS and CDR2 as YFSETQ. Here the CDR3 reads CASSLSGQDFYEQYF. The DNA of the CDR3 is TGCGCCAGCAGCTTGTCGGGACAGGATTTCTACGAGCAGTACTTC.

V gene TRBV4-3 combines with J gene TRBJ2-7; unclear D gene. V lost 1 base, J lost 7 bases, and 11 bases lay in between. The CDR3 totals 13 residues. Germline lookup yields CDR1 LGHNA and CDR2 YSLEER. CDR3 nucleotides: TGCGCCAGCAGCCAAGTTAGAATCTCGGAGCAGTACTTC. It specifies CASSQVRISEQYF.

The CDR3 is CASSSWGLATSYNEQFF. Written as DNA, the CDR3 is TGCGCCAGCAGCTCATGGGGACTAGCCACATCCTACAATGAGCAGTTCTTC. The chain has TRBV5-1 and TRBJ2-1; 9 nucleotides line up with TRBD2. Germline V lookup: CDR1 SGHRS, CDR2 YFSETQ. V lost 3 bases, J lost 1 base, and 8 bases stayed unmatched. This CDR3 is 17 amino acids long. Together with reference TRBV5-1 and TRBJ2-1, the CDR3 gives the full variable domain: KAGVTQTPRYLIKTRGQQVTLSCSPISGHRSVSWYQQTPGQGLQFLFEYFSETQRNKGNFPGRFSGRQFSNSRSEMNVSTLELGDSALYLCASSSWGLATSYNEQFFGPGTRLTVL.

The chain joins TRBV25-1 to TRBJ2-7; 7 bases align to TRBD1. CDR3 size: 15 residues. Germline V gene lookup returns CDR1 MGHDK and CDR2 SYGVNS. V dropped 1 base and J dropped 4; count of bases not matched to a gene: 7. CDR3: CASSEWTGKGYEQYF. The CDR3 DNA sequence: TGTGCCAGCAGTGAATGGACAGGTAAGGGTTACGAGCAGTACTTC.

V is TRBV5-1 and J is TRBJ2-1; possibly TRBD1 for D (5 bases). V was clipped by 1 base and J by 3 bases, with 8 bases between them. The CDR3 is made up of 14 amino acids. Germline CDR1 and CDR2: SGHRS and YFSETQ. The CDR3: CASSLYQGYNEQFF. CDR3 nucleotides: TGCGCCAGCAGCTTGTATCAGGGCTACAATGAGCAGTTCTTC.

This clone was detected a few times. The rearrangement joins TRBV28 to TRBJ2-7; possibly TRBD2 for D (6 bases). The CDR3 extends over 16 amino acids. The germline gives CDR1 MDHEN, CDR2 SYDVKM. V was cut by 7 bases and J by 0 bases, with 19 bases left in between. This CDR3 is CASTPSRRDSSYEQYF. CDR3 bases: TGTGCCAGCACCCCATCCAGGCGGGACTCCTCCTACGAGCAGTACTTC. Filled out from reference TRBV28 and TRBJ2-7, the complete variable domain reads DVKVTQSSRYLVKRTGEKVFLECVQDMDHENMFWYRQDPGLGLRLIYFSYDVKMKEKGDIPEGYSVSREKKERFSLILESASTNQTSMYLCASTPSRRDSSYEQYFGPGTRLTVT.

CDR3 protein: CASKSRTADQISGNTIYF. The DNA for the CDR3 is TGTGCCAGCAAGAGCAGGACAGCGGACCAAATCTCTGGAAACACCATATATTTT. The J gene is TRBJ1-3, the V gene TRBV11-2, with D possibly being TRBD1 (6 bases). V lost 7 bases to trimming and J lost 0 bases, with 22 bases between them. The CDR3 loop spans 18 amino acids. Looked up from germline, CDR1 is SGHAT and CDR2 is FQNNGV.

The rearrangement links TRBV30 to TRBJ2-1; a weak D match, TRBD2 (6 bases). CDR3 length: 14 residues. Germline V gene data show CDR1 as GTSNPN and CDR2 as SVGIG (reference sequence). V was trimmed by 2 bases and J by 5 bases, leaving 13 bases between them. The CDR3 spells CAWSRRGNHNEQFF. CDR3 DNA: TGTGCCTGGAGTAGGAGGGGCAATCACAATGAGCAGTTCTTC.

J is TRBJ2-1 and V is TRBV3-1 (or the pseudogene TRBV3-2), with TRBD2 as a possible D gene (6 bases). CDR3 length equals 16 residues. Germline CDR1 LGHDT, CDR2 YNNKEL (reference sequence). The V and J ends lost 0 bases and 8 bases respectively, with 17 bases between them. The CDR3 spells CASSQESLRDRDEQFF. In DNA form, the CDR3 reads TGTGCCAGCAGCCAAGAGAGTCTGCGGGATAGGGATGAGCAGTTCTTC.

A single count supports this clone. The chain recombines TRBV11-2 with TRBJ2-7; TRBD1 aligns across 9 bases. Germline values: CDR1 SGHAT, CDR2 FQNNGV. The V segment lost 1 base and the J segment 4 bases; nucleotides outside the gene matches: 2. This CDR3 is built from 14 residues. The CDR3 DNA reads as TGTGCCAGCAGCTTAGGACAGGGGGGTTACGAGCAGTACTTC. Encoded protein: CASSLGQGGYEQYF.

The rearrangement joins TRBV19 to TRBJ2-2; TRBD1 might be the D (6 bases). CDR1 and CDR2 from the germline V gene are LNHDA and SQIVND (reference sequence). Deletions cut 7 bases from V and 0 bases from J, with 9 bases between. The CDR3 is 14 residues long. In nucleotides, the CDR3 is TGTGCCAGTACTCAGGGGACGAACACCGGGGAGCTGTTTTTT. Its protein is CASTQGTNTGELFF.

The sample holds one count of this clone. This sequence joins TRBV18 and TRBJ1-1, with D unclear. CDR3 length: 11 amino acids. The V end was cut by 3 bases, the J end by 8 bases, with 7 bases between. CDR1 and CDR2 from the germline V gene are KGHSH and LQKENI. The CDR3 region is CASSPGGEAFF. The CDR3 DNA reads TGTGCCAGCTCACCGGGCGGGGAAGCTTTCTTT.

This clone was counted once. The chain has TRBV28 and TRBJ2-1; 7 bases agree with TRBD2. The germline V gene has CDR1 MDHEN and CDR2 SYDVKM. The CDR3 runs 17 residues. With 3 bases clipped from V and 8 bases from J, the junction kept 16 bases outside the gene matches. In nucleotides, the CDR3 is TGTGCCAGCAGTTTGGGGAGTGGAGTAGGTCGGGGGGATGAGCAGTTCTTC. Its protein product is CASSLGSGVGRGDEQFF.